A single sample is the source of the 4 T cell receptor beta chains below, sequenced in a study of blood T cell repertoires in COVID-19. Measured with immunoSEQ multiplex PCR; TCRdb has only the in-frame clones, and not every one. Of approximately 73,000 clones listed, roughly nine tenths are singletons. The source material was peripheral blood. The receptors here all came from a woman aged 55-69 years with acute or convalescent COVID-19.

The chain uses TRBV28 and TRBJ2-7; the D gene is possibly TRBD2 (6 bases). CDR1 is MDHEN, CDR2 SYDVKM, per germline. CDR3 size: 16 residues. V lost 4 bases to trimming and J lost 0 bases, with 16 bases between them. This CDR3 is CASSSLTSPRSYEQYF. CDR3 sequence (DNA): TGTGCCAGCAGTTCCCTGACTAGTCCCCGCTCCTACGAGCAGTACTTC.

The V call is TRBV6-7, the J call TRBJ2-7; TRBD1 aligns across 7 bases. TRBV6-7 is an open reading frame whose function is uncertain. The CDR3 is 15 amino acids. V lost 2 bases, J lost 5 bases, and 9 bases stayed unmatched. The CDR3 spells CASSYTPGQPHEQYF. As DNA, the CDR3 is TGTGCCAGCAGTTACACACCGGGACAGCCCCACGAGCAGTACTTC.

This chain uses TRBV28 with TRBJ2-7, with 7 nucleotides matching TRBD1. The CDR3 totals 13 residues. V was pared by 6 bases and J by 3 bases, with 5 bases of the junction left unmatched. Germline V gives CDR1 MDHEN, CDR2 SYDVKM. The CDR3 sequence is CASRRQGGYEQYF. The CDR3 coding sequence is TGTGCCAGCAGAAGACAGGGCGGCTACGAGCAGTACTTC.

The CDR3 here is CASSQGLAGGQETQYF. CDR3 nucleotide sequence: TGTGCCAGCAGCCAAGGACTAGCGGGGGGTCAAGAGACCCAGTACTTC. V usage is TRBV3-1 (or the pseudogene TRBV3-2) and J usage is TRBJ2-5, with 13 bases matching TRBD2. The V segment lost 1 base and the J segment 2 bases; nucleotides outside the gene matches: 1. CDR3 length equals 16 residues. Germline V gene data show CDR1 as LGHDT and CDR2 as YNNKEL (reference sequence).